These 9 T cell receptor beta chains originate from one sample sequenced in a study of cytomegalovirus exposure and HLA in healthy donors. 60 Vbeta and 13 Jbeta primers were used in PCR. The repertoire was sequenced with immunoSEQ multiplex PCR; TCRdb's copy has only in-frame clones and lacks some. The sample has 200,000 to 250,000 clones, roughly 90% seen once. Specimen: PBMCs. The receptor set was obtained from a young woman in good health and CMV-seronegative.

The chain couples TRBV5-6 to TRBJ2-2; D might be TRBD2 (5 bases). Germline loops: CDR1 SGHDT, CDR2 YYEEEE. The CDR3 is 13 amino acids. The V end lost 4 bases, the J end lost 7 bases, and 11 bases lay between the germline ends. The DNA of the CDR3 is TGTGCCAGCAGCCAGACGGGGATCGGGGAGCTGTTTTTT. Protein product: CASSQTGIGELFF.

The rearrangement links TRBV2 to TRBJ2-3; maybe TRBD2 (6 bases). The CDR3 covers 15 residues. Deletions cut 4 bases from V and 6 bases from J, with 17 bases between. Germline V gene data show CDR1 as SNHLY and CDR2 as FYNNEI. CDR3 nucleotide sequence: TGTGCCAGCAGTGGTGGCGGGACCCGTAGGGATACGCAGTATTTT. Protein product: CASSGGGTRRDTQYF.

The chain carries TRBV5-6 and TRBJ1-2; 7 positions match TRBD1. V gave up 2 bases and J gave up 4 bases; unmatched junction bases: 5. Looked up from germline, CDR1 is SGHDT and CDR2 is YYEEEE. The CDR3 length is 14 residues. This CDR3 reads CASSFQTGTYGYTF. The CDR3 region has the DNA TGTGCCAGCAGCTTTCAGACAGGGACCTATGGCTACACCTTC.

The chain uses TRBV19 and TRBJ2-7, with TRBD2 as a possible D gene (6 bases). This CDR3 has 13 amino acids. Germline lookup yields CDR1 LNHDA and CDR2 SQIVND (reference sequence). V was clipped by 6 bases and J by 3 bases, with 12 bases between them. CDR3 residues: CASRVAGSYEQYF. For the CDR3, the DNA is TGTGCCAGTAGAGTCGCGGGGAGCTACGAGCAGTACTTC.

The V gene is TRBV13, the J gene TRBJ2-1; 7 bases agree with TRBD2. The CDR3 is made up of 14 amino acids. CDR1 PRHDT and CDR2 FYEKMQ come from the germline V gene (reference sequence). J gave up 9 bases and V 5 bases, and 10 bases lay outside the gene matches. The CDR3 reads CASSPGTGGFEQFF. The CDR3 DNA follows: TGTGCCAGCAGCCCCGGGACCGGGGGGTTTGAGCAGTTCTTC.

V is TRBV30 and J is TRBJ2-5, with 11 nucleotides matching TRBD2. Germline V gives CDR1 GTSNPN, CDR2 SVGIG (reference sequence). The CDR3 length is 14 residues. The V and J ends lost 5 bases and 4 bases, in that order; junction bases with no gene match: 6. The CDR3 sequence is CAWAPGLAGETQYF. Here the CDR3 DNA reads TGTGCCTGGGCCCCCGGACTAGCGGGAGAGACCCAGTACTTC. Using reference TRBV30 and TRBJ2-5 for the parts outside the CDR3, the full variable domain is SQTIHQWPATLVQPVGSPLSLECTVEGTSNPNLYWYRQAAGRGLQLLFYSVGIGQISSEVPQNLSASRPQDRQFILSSKKLLLSDSGFYLCAWAPGLAGETQYFGPGTRLLVL.

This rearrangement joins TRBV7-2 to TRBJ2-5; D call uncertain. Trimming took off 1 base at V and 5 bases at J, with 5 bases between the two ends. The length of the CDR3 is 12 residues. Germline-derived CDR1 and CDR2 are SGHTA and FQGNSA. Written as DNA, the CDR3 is TGTGCCAGCAGCTTAGTGCGGGAGACCCAGTACTTC. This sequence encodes CASSLVRETQYF.

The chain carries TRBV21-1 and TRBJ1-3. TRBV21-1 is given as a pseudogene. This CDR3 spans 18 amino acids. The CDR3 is CASSKAPREGGGGNTIYF. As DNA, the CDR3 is TGTGCCAGCAGCAAAGCCCCTAGGGAGGGGGGCGGTGGAAACACCATATATTTT.

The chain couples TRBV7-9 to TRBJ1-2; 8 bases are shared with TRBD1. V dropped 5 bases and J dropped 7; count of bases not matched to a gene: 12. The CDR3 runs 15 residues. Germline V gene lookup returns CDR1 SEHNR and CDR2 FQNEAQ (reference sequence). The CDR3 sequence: CASSEDGQGKIGYTF. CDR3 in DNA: TGTGCCAGCAGCGAAGACGGACAGGGTAAAATTGGCTACACCTTC.